These T cell receptor beta chains were read from a single sample in a study of immune characterization of retroperitoneal liposarcoma. TCRdb reprocessed the PCR reads via MiXCR and lists one record per CDR3 protein. The sample lists about 7,600 distinct CDR3 sequences, 43% seen once, with about 9.4% in the top ten. The sample was tumor tissue. These receptors all stem from a male donor with retroperitoneal liposarcoma. Each CDR3 is given with its conserved first and last residue. The D gene is left open where the match is weak. The listing skips clone size in some rows; elsewhere it reads once, few, many or a size class.

CDR3 length	D gene	V gene	J gene	clone size	CDR3 DNA	CDR3 protein
14	.	TRBV6-1	TRBJ2-1	.	TGTGCCAGTTGGAGGGGAAGGACTAATTACGAGCAGTTCTTC	CASWRGRTNYEQFF
12	.	TRBV7-2	TRBJ2-3	.	TGTGCCAGCAGAACTAGCACAGATACGCAGTATTTT	CASRTSTDTQYF
16	TRBD1	TRBV12-3/TRBV12-4	TRBJ2-5	many	TGTGCCAGCAGTTTAGGGGACAGGGGGCTCGGTGAGACCCAGTACTTC	CASSLGDRGLGETQYF
16	TRBD1	TRBV6-5	TRBJ2-7	.	TGTGCCAGCAGTTCGGGCAGGGGGCGAAGGTACAATGAGCAGTACTTC	CASSSGRGRRYNEQYF
16	TRBD1	TRBV6-1	TRBJ2-3	once	TGTGCCAGCAGTGAAGACCCGGGACAGGGAACAGATACGCAGTATTTT	CASSEDPGQGTDTQYF
14	.	TRBV6-5	TRBJ1-6	.	TGTGCCAGCAGTTACGGGCAGGTGGGATCACCCCTCCACTTT	CASSYGQVGSPLHF
16	.	TRBV27	TRBJ2-4	few	TGTGCCAGCAGTATCCCGGGACGGGGCTCCTACAATGAGCAGTACTTC	CASSIPGRGSYNEQYF
20	TRBD2	TRBV10-2	TRBJ2-1	.	TGCGCCAGCAGTGAACGCGGACTAGCGGGAGTAAGGAGCTCCTACAATGAGCAGTTCTTC	CASSERGLAGVRSSYNEQFF
10	.	TRBV7-2	TRBJ2-1	.	TGTGCCAGCAACCAAAATGAGCAGTTCTTC	CASNQNEQFF
18	TRBD2	TRBV11-3	TRBJ2-1	few	TGTGCCAGCAGCCCCGGGGCGGGAGAAGGGACCTTCTCCTACGAGCAGTTCTTC	CASSPGAGEGTFSYEQFF
12	.	TRBV6-1	TRBJ2-4	few	TGTGCCAGCAAATATGGGACGGACATTCAGTACTTC	CASKYGTDIQYF
13	.	TRBV11-1	TRBJ2-7	few	TGTGCCAGCAGACGGGCGGAGGGTTCTTTGCAGTACTTC	CASRRAEGSLQYF
14	TRBD1	TRBV6-1	TRBJ2-3	medium-sized	TGTGCCAGCAGCCCAACGACAGGGTTGCATACGCAGTATTTT	CASSPTTGLHTQYF
16	TRBD2	TRBV11-3	TRBJ2-1	.	TGTGCCAGCAGCTTAGGGGAGGGAATCCCCTACAATGAGCAGTTCTTC	CASSLGEGIPYNEQFF
15	.	TRBV6-1	TRBJ2-3	.	TGTGCCAGCAGTGAAGCGGTATGGAATCCAGATACGCAGTATTTT	CASSEAVWNPDTQYF
14	TRBD2	TRBV6-8	TRBJ2-3	.	TGTGCCAGCAGTGGCACTAGCGGCAGAGATACGCAGTATTTT	CASSGTSGRDTQYF
15	TRBD2	TRBV11-2	TRBJ2-5	.	TGTGCCAGCAGCTCTAGCGGGTCGACGCGAGAGACCCAGTACTTC	CASSSSGSTRETQYF
11	.	TRBV6-1	TRBJ2-3	once	TGTGCCAGCTCGAGTTCAGATACGCAGTATTTT	CASSSSDTQYF
14	TRBD2	TRBV7-2	TRBJ2-1	medium-sized	TGTGCCAGCAACTTAGCGGGAGCTTACAATGAGCAGTTCTTC	CASNLAGAYNEQFF
15	TRBD2	TRBV10-2	TRBJ2-5	.	TGCGCCAGCAGTGAGTCGGAGCGGGGGGGGGAGACCCAGTACTTC	CASSESERGGETQYF
18	TRBD1	TRBV7-2	TRBJ2-3	.	TGTGCCAGCAGCATAACCACTATCGACAGGGCTGCCACAGATACGCAGTATTTT	CASSITTIDRAATDTQYF
16	.	TRBV27	TRBJ2-1	.	TGTGCCAGCAGCCGACCCGGGACAAACTCTATCAATGAGCAGTTCTTC	CASSRPGTNSINEQFF
14	TRBD2	TRBV6-1	TRBJ2-7	few	TGTACCAGCAGTTCTAGCGGGGGCTACAATGAGCAGTACTTC	CTSSSSGGYNEQYF
14	.	TRBV6-1	TRBJ1-1	few	TGTGCCAGCAGTGACCACGGATTGAACACTGAAGCTTTCTTT	CASSDHGLNTEAFF
15	TRBD2	TRBV27	TRBJ2-2	many	TGTGCCAGCATAGCGGGAGGGCCTGGCACCGGGGAGCTGTTTTTT	CASIAGGPGTGELFF
15	TRBD2	TRBV6-1	TRBJ2-7	few	TGTGCCAGCAGTGAGTCCAGCGGGAGTCCCTACGAGCAGTACTTC	CASSESSGSPYEQYF
15	TRBD1	TRBV6-1	TRBJ2-7	large	TGTGCCAGCAGCCCGGGACAGGGAGTCTACAATGAGCAGTACTTC	CASSPGQGVYNEQYF
17	TRBD2	TRBV12-3/TRBV12-4	TRBJ2-3	many	TGTGCCAGCAGTTTAGCCTACGGCGGGAGGGCCGGAGATACGCAGTATTTT	CASSLAYGGRAGDTQYF